This T cell receptor beta chain was found in a study of T cells after yellow fever vaccination (dated by TCRdb to about 2019). For the study in its entirety: The SMART-Seq v4 Ultra Low Input RNA kit was used to prepare libraries from fractions with low cell numbers. To follow T-cell clones before and after primary and booster YFV17D yellow fever vaccination, bulk TCR alpha and beta repertoires were sequenced over time. Two healthy male donors, one aged 18 to 29 and one aged 30 to 40 years, were included in the cohort. Blood was drawn at multiple timepoints before and after primary and secondary immunization, with bulk PBMC replicates and cell subsets isolated.

In the paper's terms, the treatment or condition label means: live attenuated yellow fever vaccine strain. At every blood-draw timepoint, two biological replicates of bulk PBMCs were collected. A standard Ficoll-Paque protocol was used to isolate PBMCs from peripheral blood. TriZol was used to extract RNA from bulk PBMCs, CD4 and CD8 fractions, and dextramer-positive and dextramer-negative fractions. Via the germline V gene, CDR1 is SNHLY and CDR2 FYNNEI. The CDR3 measures 11 amino acids from cysteine to phenylalanine. Solely the CDR3 DNA is kept, with 33 bases framed from the first base. TCR cDNA was made using 5'RACE template switching, a step that added a universal primer site and unique molecular identifiers. Priming of cDNA synthesis was performed from both the TCR alpha and TCR beta constant segments. Two PCR steps were used to amplify libraries, with sample barcodes and sequencing adapters being added in the second step. Libraries were sequenced on Illumina HiSeq 2500 (2x100 bp) or NovaSeq (2x150 bp). As for the authors' bioinformatics: Demultiplexing of reads and collapsing into UMI consensus sequences were performed with MIGEC, and V(D)J alignment was carried out with MiXCR. Using edgeR on replicate PBMC samples, clonotypes were called vaccine-responding if FDR was below 0.01 and the log2 fold change was above 5 up to day 15. Bulk clonotypes were assigned CD4 or CD8 identity according to which sequenced CD4 or CD8 repertoire held them at higher abundance. TCRdb itself trimmed the public reads at Q25 with fastp, ran MiXCR and retained productive beta chains. Rows are unified per CDR3 protein, each entry keeping the most common DNA and genes. TCRdb's processing, not the authors', yielded these V and J calls. This sample is represented by 360,000 or so distinct CDR3 sequences; approximately 10% of them were singletons. The ten top clones hold roughly a sixth of the sample.

About this clonotype itself: The antigen it binds to is not known. Its ends do not fully match the called genes, so a read error is possible.

The paper as a whole reports these results and caveats: After the booster, most clones that had expanded after primary vaccination were detected again (about 97% of CD4 and more than 80% of CD8), suggesting broad maintenance of memory. Only a couple of donors were included in the study, so the extent to which the findings can be generalized is limited. A small share of clonotypes occurred in both CD4 and CD8 compartments, likely arising from convergent recombination. Compared with the primary T-cell response, the secondary T-cell response was faster but weaker, reaching its peak on day 5 rather than on day 15. Computational filtering was needed because FACS-sorted repertoires could contain abundant contaminating clonotypes from the bulk population.

The material sequenced was PBMCs, taken on the day of the first yellow fever vaccination. The receptor was derived from a man aged 18-30 years who received the YFV17D yellow fever vaccine. Recombination connected TRBV2 to TRBJ2-5; a tentative D call is TRBD2 (6 bases match). The nucleotide sequence reads as follows: TGTGCCAGCAGTGAAGGTTCGGGAGAAGACTTC. Its protein product is CASSEGSGEDF. With the portions outside the CDR3 filled from the reference TRBV2 and TRBJ2-5 genes, the complete variable region becomes EPEVTQTPSHQVTQMGQEVILRCVPISNHLYFYWYRQILGQKVEFLVSFYNNEISEKSEIFDDQFSVERPDGSNFTLKIRSTKLEDSAMYFCASSEGSGEDFGPGTRLLVL.